This TCR beta chain is drawn from a study of cytomegalovirus exposure and HLA in healthy donors. Study background: T cells numbering around 180 million yielded roughly 120 million unique TCR beta sequences in an earlier analysis.

This PCR relied on a set of 60 Vbeta primers and 13 Jbeta primers. Only in-frame clones appear in the TCRdb table, and some are missing; sequencing was by immunoSEQ multiplex PCR. The sample features approximately 170,000 clones, with about 0.79% in its top ten. Between the trimmed V and J ends, which lost 2 bases and 10 bases, there was a span of 16 bases. The CDR3 runs 13 residues. Germline V lookup: CDR1 GTSNPN, CDR2 SVGIG (reference sequence). Overall study findings and caveats: For most TCR sequences rarity was the rule, although some public TCRs occurred in many donors. In vitro confirmation showed a few CMV-associated chains to be CMV antigen specific. The authors later linked a missense DCLRE1C variant to TCR beta V- and J-gene trimming.

With respect to this clone: What it binds is not known.

The sequencing input was PBMCs. This sequence joins TRBV30 and TRBJ2-3, with D possibly being TRBD2 (6 bases). The receptor was derived from a woman in her late teens or twenties in good health and CMV-seropositive. The CDR3: CAWSSARRGAQYF. The CDR3 DNA reads TGTGCCTGGAGTAGCGCCAGGAGGGGAGCGCAGTATTTT.